This T cell receptor (beta chain) was captured in a study of control samples from healthy donors and cancer patients (TCRdb year 2020). The cysteine opens and the phenylalanine closes a CDR3 of 17 amino acids. The CDR3 DNA has 51 bases and is translated from base 1. CDR1 SGDLS and CDR2 YYNGEE are derived from the germline V gene. Trimming removed 4 bases from V and 1 base from J, leaving 17 bases between the germline ends. Regarding this clone: The specificity of this receptor is unknown. No qualities accompany the bases; no much larger clone lies one base away.

The library was produced with the immunoSEQ multiplex PCR assay. TCRdb took this table from immuneACCESS and kept in-frame rearrangements with V and J called. Such tables lack part of the clones; where checked against another copy, unresolved V genes explain under half of the gap, and the rest is unexplained. In this sample the table shows about 140,000 clones, just over 85% of which occur a single time. Over 1.5% of the sample is held by the ten biggest clonotypes. This receptor was identified in a young man in good health. This sequence uses TRBV9 and TRBJ2-2, and perhaps TRBD1 as D gene, on 5 matching bases. Sequenced sample: blood. The CDR3 is CASSKPRDRKNTGELFF. The DNA reads TGTGCCAGCAGCAAACCCCGTGACAGAAAGAACACCGGGGAGCTGTTTTTT.